These T cell receptor beta chains were read from a single sample in a study of CD8 T cells in Susac syndrome. TCRdb analysed the immunoSEQ multiplex PCR reads with MiXCR anew, one entry per CDR3 protein. Of some 130,000 distinct CDR3 sequences in the sample, 85% to 95% were seen once. Material for sequencing was CD8+ T cells from PBMCs. The receptors derive from a human donor with Susac syndrome. Both conserved end residues are part of each CDR3. The D gene is left open where the match is weak. Clone size is not always given. Where it is, it says once, few, many or a class for expanded clones.

TRBV13,.,TRBJ1-2,.,TGTGCCAGCAGCTTAAGCTGGGGGAGCTACACCTTC,CASSLSWGSYTF
TRBV5-1,TRBD2,TRBJ2-5,.,TGCGCCAGCAGCCAATCTAGCGGGAGTGTGGAGACCCAGTACTTC,CASSQSSGSVETQYF
TRBV20-1,.,TRBJ2-7,.,TGCAGTGCTAGACGTCAGGATCTCCACGAGCAGTACTTC,CSARRQDLHEQYF
TRBV29-1,.,TRBJ2-7,.,TGCAGCGTTGAAGACCTGGGGAGCTCCTACGAGCAGTACTTC,CSVEDLGSSYEQYF
TRBV5-6,.,TRBJ2-1,.,TGTGCCAGCAGCTTGGCGTCGGTTCATGAGCAGTTCTTC,CASSLASVHEQFF
TRBV6-4,.,TRBJ2-7,.,TGTGCCAGCACCCCGGCCGGTACCTACGAGCAGTACTTC,CASTPAGTYEQYF
TRBV24-1,TRBD2,TRBJ2-1,.,TGTGCCACCAGTGATTGGACTAGCGGGAGCCTTTGTGAGCAGTTCTTC,CATSDWTSGSLCEQFF
TRBV10-2,TRBD2,TRBJ2-1,.,TGCGCCAGCAGTGGGACTAGTCCTTCTTACAATGAGCAGTTCTTC,CASSGTSPSYNEQFF
TRBV14,.,TRBJ1-1,.,TGTGCCAGCAGCCAAGCGGGGGAGAACACTGAAGCTTTCTTT,CASSQAGENTEAFF
TRBV9,.,TRBJ2-6,.,TGTGCCAGCAGCAATGGGGTGTCTGGGGCCAACGTCCTGACTTTC,CASSNGVSGANVLTF
TRBV13,.,TRBJ2-1,.,TGTGCCAGCAGCTTGGTTCCCCAGTCGGGTGAGCAGTTCTTC,CASSLVPQSGEQFF
TRBV29-1,TRBD2,TRBJ2-5,.,TGCAGCGTTGAGTTCCCTAGCGGGAGGGCCAGTAGGACCCAGTACTTC,CSVEFPSGRASRTQYF
TRBV5-1,.,TRBJ2-1,.,TGCGCCAGCAGCGGCCCGGCGTCAGGGAACAATGAGCAGTTCTTC,CASSGPASGNNEQFF
TRBV5-8,.,TRBJ1-2,.,TGTGCCAGCAGCTTCCTGACTAACTATGGCTACACCTTC,CASSFLTNYGYTF
TRBV13,.,TRBJ2-7,.,TGTGCCAGCAGCTTCATCGGTGAGGGGGAGCAGTACTTC,CASSFIGEGEQYF
TRBV14,.,TRBJ2-7,.,TGTGCCAGCAGCCCTAGGGTTCCCCTCACCTACGAGCAGTACTTC,CASSPRVPLTYEQYF
TRBV11-2,.,TRBJ2-1,.,TGTGCCAGCAGCTTAAGTCTACCTGAGCAGTTCTTC,CASSLSLPEQFF
TRBV29-1,.,TRBJ1-1,.,TGCAGCGTTGTAGACAGCCGTGGGGACACTGAAGCTTTCTTT,CSVVDSRGDTEAFF
TRBV29-1,TRBD1,TRBJ2-1,.,TGCAGCGCTACCGCCGGGACAGGGACCAATGAGCAGTTCTTC,CSATAGTGTNEQFF
TRBV27,.,TRBJ1-2,.,TGTGCCAGCAGTTTAGGGGGCGAGGACTATGGCTACACCTTC,CASSLGGEDYGYTF
TRBV11-1,TRBD1,TRBJ2-1,.,TGTGCCAGCAGCTTACTGGGGACAGCCGTTTACAATGAGCAGTTCTTC,CASSLLGTAVYNEQFF
TRBV7-2,.,TRBJ2-7,.,TGTGCCAGCAGCTTAGTAGCGTTATCCTACGAGCAGTACTTC,CASSLVALSYEQYF
TRBV9,.,TRBJ2-7,.,TGTGCCAGCAGCGTAGGCATAGGCTACGAGCAGTACTTC,CASSVGIGYEQYF
TRBV7-9,TRBD2,TRBJ2-1,.,TGTGCCAGCAGGACTGGACTAGCGGCTGGGGATGAGCAGTTCTTC,CASRTGLAAGDEQFF
TRBV4-1,.,TRBJ1-1,.,TGCGCCAGCAGCCAAGATCTTTCGGGAGGCACTGAAGCTTTCTTT,CASSQDLSGGTEAFF
TRBV7-8,.,TRBJ1-5,.,TGTGCCAGCAGCTTAGCCCGGGGTGCCCAGGCCCAGCATTTT,CASSLARGAQAQHF
TRBV5-1,.,TRBJ2-1,few,TGCGCCACCGACGGCGGGGTCCACAATGAGCAGTTCTTC,CATDGGVHNEQFF
TRBV9,.,TRBJ2-7,.,TGTGCCAGCAGCGTAGCGTCGGGGGTATCCTACGAGCAGTACTTC,CASSVASGVSYEQYF
TRBV20-1,.,TRBJ2-4,.,TGCAGTGCTAGAGAAGGAGGAAAGGGCGGCATTCAGTACTTC,CSAREGGKGGIQYF
TRBV27,TRBD1,TRBJ2-7,.,TGTGCCAGCAGTTTGGGGTCAGGGGGCCTCTACGAGCAGTACTTC,CASSLGSGGLYEQYF
TRBV13,.,TRBJ1-1,.,TGTGCCAGCAGCTTAGGCGGGGACACTGAAGCTTTCTTT,CASSLGGDTEAFF
TRBV6-6,.,TRBJ2-7,.,TGTGCCAGCAGTTACTCCCTTACCTACGAGCAGTACTTC,CASSYSLTYEQYF
TRBV7-6,TRBD2,TRBJ2-1,.,TGTGCCAGCAGCTTAGGGGGACTAGCGGGAGTAACGAACAATGAGCAGTTCTTC,CASSLGGLAGVTNNEQFF
TRBV7-7,.,TRBJ2-3,.,TGTGCTAGCAGCTTCTCCACCGCTAGCACAGATACGCAGTATTTT,CASSFSTASTDTQYF
TRBV27,.,TRBJ1-1,once,TGTGCCAGCAGTCCCGGGGTCGGTGAAGCTTTCTTT,CASSPGVGEAFF
TRBV14,TRBD1,TRBJ2-5,.,TGTGCCAGCAGCCAAGACAGGGGGCTGGAGACCCAGTACTTC,CASSQDRGLETQYF
TRBV27,TRBD1,TRBJ2-7,.,TGTGCCAGCAGACGGACAGGGGGTCCCTACGAGCAGTACTTC,CASRRTGGPYEQYF
TRBV19,.,TRBJ2-1,.,TGTGCCAGTAGCCCGCTGGGGCGTGAGCAGTTCTTC,CASSPLGREQFF
TRBV27,TRBD2,TRBJ2-1,once,TGTGCCAGCATAGGTGCTAGCGGGAGGTCCCAGAGCCACAATGAGCAGTTCTTC,CASIGASGRSQSHNEQFF
TRBV27,TRBD1,TRBJ2-1,.,TGTGCCAGCAGTCTAACAGGGGGCAATATCAATGAGCAGTTCTTC,CASSLTGGNINEQFF
TRBV20-1,.,TRBJ2-7,.,TGCAGTGCTAATGGAGGGGGGTTGGTACCATACGAGCAGTACTTC,CSANGGGLVPYEQYF
TRBV27,.,TRBJ1-5,.,TGTGCCAGCGGCCCGCCCCGGGGGGAGTATAGCAATCAGCCCCAGCATTTT,CASGPPRGEYSNQPQHF
TRBV12-3/TRBV12-4,.,TRBJ2-4,.,TGTGCCAGCAGTTTTTGTACCAAAAACATTCAGTACTTC,CASSFCTKNIQYF
TRBV6-5,TRBD1,TRBJ2-5,.,TGTGCCAGCAGTTTCCCTGGACAGGGCGGACAGACCCAGTACTTC,CASSFPGQGGQTQYF
TRBV12-3/TRBV12-4,.,TRBJ1-1,.,TGTGCCAGCAGTTTAGGAGAAAATGAAGCTTTCTTT,CASSLGENEAFF
TRBV2,.,TRBJ1-4,.,TGTGCCAGCAGTGAAGTTGGGGGGGATGAAAAACTGTTTTTT,CASSEVGGDEKLFF
TRBV7-6,.,TRBJ1-1,.,TGTGCCAGCAGCCGCGGGGGGGGCAACACTGAAGCTTTCTTT,CASSRGGGNTEAFF
TRBV7-6,.,TRBJ1-2,.,TGTGCCAGCAGCCCCGGGATCGGCTACACCTTC,CASSPGIGYTF
TRBV24-1,TRBD2,TRBJ2-1,.,TGTGCCACCAGTGCGAAACTAGCGGGAGTGAGAAATGAGCAGTTCTTC,CATSAKLAGVRNEQFF
TRBV30,TRBD1,TRBJ2-7,.,TGTGCCTGGAGTATCGGACAGGGAAGCTACGAGCAGTACTTC,CAWSIGQGSYEQYF
TRBV29-1,.,TRBJ1-4,once,TGCAGCGTTGGGATCTCACCTGAAAAACTGTTTTTT,CSVGISPEKLFF
TRBV20-1,.,TRBJ2-1,.,TGCAGTGCTAGAGATCAGGGAGCCTACAATGAGCAGTTCTTC,CSARDQGAYNEQFF
TRBV6-6,.,TRBJ2-3,.,TGTGCCAGCAGTCCGGCCGGAGCAGATACGCAGTATTTT,CASSPAGADTQYF